This record looks at one T cell receptor beta chain sequence and its context. This entry comes from a study of blood T cell repertoires in COVID-19. For the study at large: Specimens from acute and convalescent COVID-19 originated in the United States, Italy and Spain.

Germline assignment: CDR1 SGDLS and CDR2 YYNGEE. CDR3 length: 12 residues. Trimming left V 3 bases short and J 10 bases short, with 10 bases between. Those enrolled, adults aged about 18 to 89 years, came from about two dozen US areas. Per the original data handling: Amplification from reference gene primers served as the basis for estimated nucleated cell counts. The assay was immunoSEQ multiplex PCR, and TCRdb's table has in-frame clones only and misses some. From that table come the V and J calls and clone size; the DNA was used to work out D and trimming. The data show under 200,000 clones, about 82% seen once.

This receptor was obtained from a middle-aged man with acute COVID-19. Sequencing was carried out using PBMCs or T cells enriched from blood (not recorded which). The V and J genes are TRBV9 and TRBJ1-4, with D tentatively TRBD1 (5 bases). DNA for the CDR3: TGTGCCAGCAGCGCCAGGGAAGGAAAACTGTTTTTT. Amino acids: CASSAREGKLFF.